The text below deals with one T cell receptor (beta chain). Its antigen is currently unknown. These data belong to a study of shared clonotypes between healthy human individuals. Study conclusions and caveats: Estimated clonotype richness was generally higher in naive than memory subsets. Shared across a few donors were roughly 5.3% of the naive CD4 clonotypes. Clonotype sharing among donors likely depends on sequencing depth.

Germline CDR1 reads MDHEN; CDR2 reads SYDVKM. With V trimmed by 4 bases and J by 6 bases, 11 bases remained unmatched. This CDR3 is 17 amino acids long. For each subset, genomic DNA was distributed in equal portions over several immunoSEQ plates. Method: immunoSEQ multiplex PCR; TCRdb's copy keeps in-frame clones and lacks some. Of over a million clones listed, around 95% are singletons. This chain connects TRBV28 to TRBJ2-1, with TRBD2 matching over 11 bases. This TCR came from a man aged 25-40 years in good health. Sequences were obtained from naive CD4+ T cells sorted from blood. Subset meaning: CD45RA+ positively selected. The CDR3 protein is CASSSGLAGALGNEQFF. Here the CDR3 DNA reads TGTGCCAGCAGTTCCGGACTAGCGGGCGCCCTAGGCAATGAGCAGTTCTTC.